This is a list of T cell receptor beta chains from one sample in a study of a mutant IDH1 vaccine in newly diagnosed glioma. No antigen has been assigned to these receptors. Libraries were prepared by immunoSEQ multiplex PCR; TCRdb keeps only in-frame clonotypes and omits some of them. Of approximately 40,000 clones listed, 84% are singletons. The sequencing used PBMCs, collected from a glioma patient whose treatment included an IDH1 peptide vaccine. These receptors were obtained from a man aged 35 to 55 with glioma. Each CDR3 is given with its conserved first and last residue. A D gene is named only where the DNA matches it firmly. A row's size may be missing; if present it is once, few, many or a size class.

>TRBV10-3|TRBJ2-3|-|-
TGTGCCATCAGTGACAGAGGAGAGGGAGATACGCAGTATTTT
CAISDRGEGDTQYF
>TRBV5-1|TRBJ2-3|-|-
TGCGCCAGCAGCTCGACAGATAGCACAGATACGCAGTATTTT
CASSSTDSTDTQYF
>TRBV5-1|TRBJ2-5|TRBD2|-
TGCGCCAGCAGGATAGCGGGGGAGACCCAGTACTTC
CASRIAGETQYF
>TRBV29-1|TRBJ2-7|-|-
TGCAGCGTTGTCATTTTCGTCTCCTACGAGCAGTACTTC
CSVVIFVSYEQYF
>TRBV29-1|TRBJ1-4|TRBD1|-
TGCAGCGCCAGGACAGGGCCCAATGAAAAACTGTTTTTT
CSARTGPNEKLFF
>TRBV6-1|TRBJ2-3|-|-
TGTGCCGGGCAGACTAGTACCACAGATACGCAGTATTTT
CAGQTSTTDTQYF
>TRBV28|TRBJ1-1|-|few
TGTGCCAGCAGTTCACTCGAAAAGAACACTGAAGCTTTCTTT
CASSSLEKNTEAFF
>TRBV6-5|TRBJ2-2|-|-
TGTGCCAGCAGCCTACGGGCCGGGGAGCTGTTTTTT
CASSLRAGELFF
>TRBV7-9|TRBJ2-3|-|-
TGTGCCAGCAGCTTACGGGAGTCCCTTCAGTATTTT
CASSLRESLQYF
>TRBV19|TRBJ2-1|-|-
TGTGCCGGGGGGTCATTGGATGAGCAGTTCTTC
CAGGSLDEQFF
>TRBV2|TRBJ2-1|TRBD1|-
TGTGCCAGCAGTTCGCCGGGACAGGGATCCTACAATGAGCAGTTCTTC
CASSSPGQGSYNEQFF
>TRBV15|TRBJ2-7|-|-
TGTGCCACCAGCAGAGACTTCAGCTCCTACGAGCAGTACTTC
CATSRDFSSYEQYF
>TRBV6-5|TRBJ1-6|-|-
TGTGCCAGCAGTGGAGGACAGTATAATTCACCCCTCCACTTT
CASSGGQYNSPLHF
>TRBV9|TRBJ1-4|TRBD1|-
TGTGCCAGCAGCGACCCAAGAACAGGGGAAGAAAAACTGTTTTTT
CASSDPRTGEEKLFF
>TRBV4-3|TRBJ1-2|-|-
TGCGCCAGCAGCCAAGGAGGGGCGCAAAGCTATGGCTACACCTTC
CASSQGGAQSYGYTF
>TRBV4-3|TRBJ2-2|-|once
TGCGCCAGCAGCCAAGACCGAGGAGGGGGCGCGATCGGGGAGCTGTTTTTT
CASSQDRGGGAIGELFF
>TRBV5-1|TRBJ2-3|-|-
TGCGCCAGCAGCTTGGCCCTTGTGAGGGGGGCAGATACGCAGTATTTT
CASSLALVRGADTQYF
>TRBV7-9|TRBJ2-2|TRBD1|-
TGTGCCAGCAGCCCGCCCCGGACAGGGGACACCGGGGAGCTGTTTTTT
CASSPPRTGDTGELFF
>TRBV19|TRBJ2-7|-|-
TGTGCCAGTAGCGAGGGTCCCGTTAGGGCCTACGAGCAGTACTTC
CASSEGPVRAYEQYF
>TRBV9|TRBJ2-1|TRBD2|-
TGTGCCAGCAGCCCACCTTTGGGGACGGGGGAGGGGAGCTCCTACAATGAGCAGTTCTTC
CASSPPLGTGEGSSYNEQFF
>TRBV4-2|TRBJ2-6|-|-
TGTGCCAGCAGCCAACTGGGGACCTCTGGGGCCAACGTCCTGACTTTC
CASSQLGTSGANVLTF
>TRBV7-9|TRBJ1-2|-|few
TGTGCCAGCAGTCAAAGCGATGCCAGACTATCCTATGGCTACACCTTC
CASSQSDARLSYGYTF